The 21 T cell receptor beta chains presented below share a single source sample, sequenced in a study of glioma-infiltrating T cells. Using RNA template, CDR3s of TCR alpha and beta were amplified with iRepertoire arm-PCR. TCRdb re-called the multiplex PCR reads with MiXCR, one entry per CDR3 protein. The table lists some 160,000 distinct CDR3 sequences, around 42% of them singletons. The sample comprised glioma tissue, nonneoplastic brain tissue, or PBMCs (not recorded which). The receptors here all came from a human donor with low-grade glioma or glioblastoma, undergoing nonglioma brain surgery, or in good health (not recorded which).

Regarding this clonotype: Since a much larger clone is just one base distant, this may be a read error. This chain connects TRBV2 to TRBJ2-3; D call uncertain. This CDR3 has 14 amino acids. CDR1 is SNHLY, CDR2 FYNNEI, per germline. For the CDR3, the DNA is TGTGCCAGAAGTGAACAAAGCGACACAGATACGCAGTATTTT. Encoded protein: CARSEQSDTDTQYF.

This sequence joins TRBV19 and TRBJ2-7; D remains unclear. With 5 bases removed from V and 3 bases from J, the gap between germline ends came to 14 bases. CDR1 is LNHDA and CDR2 is SQIVND in the germline V gene (reference sequence). The CDR3 totals 14 residues. The CDR3 protein is CASSGSGSFYEQYF. The CDR3 coding sequence is TGTGCCAGTAGTGGGTCGGGCAGCTTCTACGAGCAGTACTTC.

A word on this clonotype: A much more abundant neighbour one base away suggests this may be a read error. The V and J genes are TRBV24-1 and TRBJ2-5, with D tentatively TRBD1 (6 bases). The length of the CDR3 is 15 residues. The germline gives CDR1 KGHDR, CDR2 SFDVKD. CDR3 in DNA: TGTGCCACCATTGATTTCGAGACAGGCCAAGAGACCCAGTACTTC. Protein sequence: CATIDFETGQETQYF.

In the case of this clonotype: The junction and the germline gene differ at one end; a read error may be behind it. The rearrangement links TRBV2 to TRBJ2-2; D perhaps matches TRBD2 (6 bases). From germline, CDR1 is SNHLY and CDR2 FYNNEI. This CDR3 region has 15 residues. The CDR3 DNA reads as TGTGCCAGCAGTGTGGAGGGTTTGAACACAGGGGAGCTGTTTTTT. Translating it yields CASSVEGLNTGELFF.

The rearrangement links TRBV19 to TRBJ2-1; TRBD2 matches at 13 bases. The CDR3 spans 18 residues. Trimming removed 0 bases from V and 6 bases from J; junction bases left unmatched: 8. CDR1 is LNHDA and CDR2 is SQIVND in the germline V gene (reference sequence). The CDR3 coding sequence is TGTGCCAGTAGTATAGATGAACCGGGACTAGCGGGATTCAATGAGCAGTTCTTC. Its protein is CASSIDEPGLAGFNEQFF. Variable domain in full (rest from reference TRBV19 and TRBJ2-1): DGGITQSPKYLFRKEGQNVTLSCEQNLNHDAMYWYRQDPGQGLRLIYYSQIVNDFQKGDIAEGYSVSREKKESFPLTVTSAQKNPTAFYLCASSIDEPGLAGFNEQFFGPGTRLTVL.

The sample holds many counts of this clonotype. The J gene is TRBJ2-5, the V gene TRBV28; no reliable D call. Germline CDR1 and CDR2: MDHEN and SYDVKM. Trimming removed 5 bases from V and 5 bases from J, with 12 bases in between. This CDR3 is built from 13 residues. The CDR3 spells CASSNLLGETQYF. The CDR3 DNA reads TGTGCCAGCAGTAACTTACTCGGGGAGACCCAGTACTTC. The entire variable domain, with the rest obtained from reference TRBV28 and TRBJ2-5, is as follows: DVKVTQSSRYLVKRTGEKVFLECVQDMDHENMFWYRQDPGLGLRLIYFSYDVKMKEKGDIPEGYSVSREKKERFSLILESASTNQTSMYLCASSNLLGETQYFGPGTRLLVL.

In this sample, this clonotype turned up once. The chain joins TRBV20-1 to TRBJ2-1, with 9 bases lining up with TRBD2. Germline-derived CDR1 and CDR2 are DFQATT and SNEGSKA (reference sequence). V lost 1 base and J lost 5; bases outside the gene matches: 3. The CDR3 runs 14 residues. The CDR3 DNA sequence: TGCAGTGCTAGAGGGGGACTAGCAGACAATGAGCAGTTCTTC. Its translation is CSARGGLADNEQFF.

This clonotype appeared many times. The genes are TRBV6-1 and TRBJ2-2; 11 positions agree with TRBD2. The CDR3 loop spans 17 amino acids. Per the germline V gene, CDR1 is MNHNS and CDR2 is SASEGT. Unmatched junction bases numbered 7, after V lost 5 bases and J lost 2 bases. CDR3 sequence (DNA): TGTGCCAGCAGTACTCGCGGACTAGCGGGTAACACCGGGGAGCTGTTTTTT. Encoded protein: CASSTRGLAGNTGELFF.

This clonotype is a singleton in its sample. This may arise from a read error, as a much more abundant clone is one base away. The chain uses TRBV2 and TRBJ1-2; 7 bases align to TRBD1. V lost 5 bases and J lost 4; bases outside the gene matches: 4. Germline V gene sequence: CDR1 SNHLY, CDR2 FYNNEI. This CDR3 is built from 13 residues. The CDR3 bases are TGTGCCAGCAGTTACAGGGGAGGCTATGGCTACACCTTC. Translation gives CASSYRGGYGYTF. Full variable domain (outside the CDR3, taken from reference TRBV2 and TRBJ1-2): EPEVTQTPSHQVTQMGQEVILRCVPISNHLYFYWYRQILGQKVEFLVSFYNNEISEKSEIFDDQFSVERPDGSNFTLKIRSTKLEDSAMYFCASSYRGGYGYTFGSGTRLTVV.

The CDR3 DNA follows: TGTGCCAGCAGCCGGGAGTGGGCTAGAGTCGAAGCTTTCTTT. It specifies CASSREWARVEAFF. The chain employs TRBV5-4 and TRBJ1-1; D unclear. CDR1 is SGHNT and CDR2 is YYREEE in the germline V gene (reference sequence). V was pared by 4 bases and J by 8 bases, with 18 bases between. The CDR3 extends over 14 amino acids.

CDR3 loop: CASSKTGLNEKLFF. DNA of the CDR3: TGTGCCAGCAGTAAGACAGGCCTTAATGAAAAACTGTTTTTT. This chain connects TRBV11-2 to TRBJ1-4; D possibly corresponds to TRBD1 (6 bases). Trimming stripped 6 bases from V and 4 bases from J, with 12 bases between. Germline V gene sequence: CDR1 SGHAT, CDR2 FQNNGV. The CDR3 is made up of 14 amino acids.

Concerning this clonotype: The junction departs from the called germline gene at one end, perhaps through a read error. The chain uses TRBV11-2 and TRBJ1-1, with D hard to call. From germline, CDR1 is SGHAT and CDR2 FQNNGV. The CDR3 runs to 11 residues. The CDR3 DNA sequence: TGTGCCAGCAGCCTAATAGGTGAAGATTTCTTT. Translation gives CASSLIGEDFF. Full variable domain (outside the CDR3, taken from reference TRBV11-2 and TRBJ1-1): EAGVAQSPRYKIIEKRQSVAFWCNPISGHATLYWYQQILGQGPKLLIQFQNNGVVDDSQLPKDRFSAERLKGVDSTLKIQPAKLEDSAVYLCASSLIGEDFFGQGTRLTVV.

Note on this clonotype: A much larger clone differs by one base, so this may be a read error. Likely a read error: the CDR3 ends without its conserved phenylalanine or tryptophan. The V and J genes are TRBV10-2 and TRBJ1-2, with 7 positions matching TRBD1. Germline lookup yields CDR1 WSHSY and CDR2 SAAADI. The CDR3 is 13 residues long. The CDR3 DNA reads as TGTGCCGTACAGGGGTTTGAGGGCTATGGCTACACCTTA. Amino acid sequence: CAVQGFEGYGYTL.

In this sample, this clonotype turned up many times. V is TRBV7-9 and J is TRBJ2-7, with D perhaps TRBD1 (6 bases). The CDR3 has 14 amino acids. The germline V and J ends were trimmed by 5 bases and 2 bases, with 13 bases remaining between them. From germline, CDR1 is SEHNR and CDR2 FQNEAQ (reference sequence). The CDR3 reads CASSHTTGAYEQYF. The CDR3 coding sequence is TGTGCCAGCAGCCATACGACAGGAGCCTACGAGCAGTACTTC.

Many counts were recorded for this clonotype. The V and J genes are TRBV24-1 and TRBJ2-3; D is perhaps TRBD2 (6 bases). V was shortened by 6 bases and J by 5 bases, with 14 bases between the two germline ends. In germline, CDR1 is KGHDR, CDR2 SFDVKD. This CDR3 is 14 amino acids long. The CDR3 region has the DNA TGTGCCACCAGTACTAGCAGTCCGGGAGATACGCAGTATTTT. It is translated as CATSTSSPGDTQYF.

This chain uses TRBV5-4 with TRBJ2-1; D unresolved. The end of the DNA fits TRBJ2-7 better, so the J call may be wrong. This CDR3 is built from 15 residues. The germline V gene has CDR1 SGHNT and CDR2 YYREEE (reference sequence). The CDR3 here is CASSLSVAPSYEQYF. For the CDR3, the DNA is TGTGCCAGCAGCTTGTCAGTCGCCCCCTCCTACGAGCAGTACTTC.

Remarks on this clonotype: Just one base apart from a much larger clone, this may be a read error. CDR3 sequence: CASSTRAANSPVHF. In DNA form, the CDR3 reads TGTGCCAGCAGCACTAGGGCCGCCAATTCACCCGTCCACTTT. This chain connects TRBV7-2 to TRBJ1-6; the D is unclear. Germline-derived CDR1 and CDR2 are SGHTA and FQGNSA. The CDR3 totals 14 residues.

This clonotype showed up just a few times. The chain combines TRBV7-8 with TRBJ2-1; the match to TRBD2 covers 9 bases. The CDR3 sequence is 15 residues long. CDR1 and CDR2 (germline): SGHVS, FQNEAQ. The junction had 6 bases not matched to a gene; V was cut back by 2 bases and J by 7 bases. The CDR3 region has the DNA TGTGCCAGCAGCTTACCGGGACTAGCCGCTAATGAGCAGTTCTTC. Its translation is CASSLPGLAANEQFF.

A few counts support this clonotype. This may arise from a read error, as a much more abundant clone is one base away. The chain employs TRBV6-2 or TRBV6-3 and TRBJ2-1, with 10 bases that match TRBD2. The V gene's germline CDR1 is MNHEY and CDR2 SVGEGT. The CDR3 runs to 15 residues. This CDR3 is CASSLTSGTYNEKFF. In DNA form, the CDR3 reads TGTGCCAGCAGTTTAACTAGCGGGACTTACAATGAGAAGTTCTTC.

The chain employs TRBV6-2 or TRBV6-3 and TRBJ1-5; TRBD1 agrees at 12 bases. The CDR3 sequence is 14 residues long. Trimming took 6 bases from V and 10 from J; bases not matched to a gene: 7. Per the germline V gene, CDR1 is MNHEY and CDR2 is SVGEGT. This CDR3 is CASRTGTGGHPQHF. CDR3 coding DNA: TGTGCCAGCAGGACCGGGACAGGGGGCCATCCCCAGCATTTT.

This clonotype has a count of ten or more. The V and J genes are TRBV5-4 and TRBJ2-1, with 7 bases identical to TRBD1. V trimming: 0 bases; J trimming: 2 bases; junction bases outside the gene matches: 2. From germline, CDR1 is SGHNT and CDR2 YYREEE (reference sequence). The CDR3 contains 15 residues. CDR3 amino acids: CASSLDRGAYNEQFF. The CDR3 DNA is TGTGCCAGCAGCTTGGACAGGGGCGCCTACAATGAGCAGTTCTTC.